A selection of T cell receptor beta chains follows, all from one sample in a study of cytomegalovirus exposure and HLA in healthy donors. TCRdb's copy holds only in-frame clones and misses some; the assay was immunoSEQ multiplex PCR. The data show about 94,000 clones, with around 84% seen just once and 10% held by the top ten. Sequencing was carried out using PBMCs. The source of these receptors is a human donor in good health. CDR3s include the opening cysteine and the closing phenylalanine or tryptophan. Each record gives: V gene, CDR3 protein.

v_gene: TRBV5-1
CDR3aa: CASSPRTGENTGELFF

v_gene: TRBV6-5
CDR3aa: CASRRGGLATGELFF

v_gene: TRBV30
CDR3aa: CAWSVSRSSGQPQHF

v_gene: TRBV6-5
CDR3aa: CASRSSSGNTIYF

v_gene: TRBV29-1
CDR3aa: CSVRVQGNYGYTF

v_gene: TRBV29-1
CDR3aa: CSVGSTGGSDTQYF

v_gene: TRBV15
CDR3aa: CATSSSTGDQETQYF

v_gene: TRBV6-5
CDR3aa: CASRPSGGREAFF

v_gene: TRBV28
CDR3aa: CASGGGELFF

v_gene: TRBV6-1
CDR3aa: CASSTTGSYEQYF

v_gene: TRBV7-2
CDR3aa: CASSLTGDYGYTF

v_gene: TRBV7-9
CDR3aa: CASTWARGPDTQYF

v_gene: TRBV7-2
CDR3aa: CASSLGGGDSREAFF

v_gene: TRBV25-1
CDR3aa: CASTSPGLAREQYF

v_gene: TRBV7-2
CDR3aa: CASSPTLLLAGGWFF

v_gene: TRBV29-1
CDR3aa: CSVPGLAGVSTDTQYF